One and the same sample provided the 24 T cell receptor beta chains below, sequenced in a study of cytomegalovirus exposure and HLA in healthy donors. The PCR used 60 Vbeta and 13 Jbeta primers. Sequencing was performed with immunoSEQ multiplex PCR; in TCRdb, only in-frame clones are kept and a portion is missing. This sample yields fewer than 250,000 clones, of which around 79% are seen a single time; 1.5% to 2% belongs to the top ten. The specimen was PBMCs. The receptors come from a man younger than 35 in good health and CMV-seronegative.

V is TRBV25-1 and J is TRBJ2-2; tentative D call: TRBD2 (6 bases). The germline CDR1 and CDR2 sequences are MGHDK and SYGVNS. Trimming shortened V by 4 bases and J by 1 base, and 7 bases separated the two germline ends. The CDR3 totals 14 residues. CDR3 bases: TGTGCCAGCAGTGGGGGACTGAACACCGGGGAGCTGTTTTTT. The encoded protein is CASSGGLNTGELFF. The full variable domain, rest sourced from reference TRBV25-1 and TRBJ2-2, is EADIYQTPRYLVIGTGKKITLECSQTMGHDKMYWYQQDPGMELHLIHYSYGVNSTEKGDLSSESTVSRIRTEHFPLTLESARPSHTSQYLCASSGGLNTGELFFGEGSRLTVL.

This clone was detected only once. The rearrangement uses TRBV29-1 and TRBJ1-1; D remains unclear. CDR1 is SQVTM and CDR2 is ANQGSEA in the germline V gene. This CDR3 is 12 amino acids long. Trimming removed 1 base at V and 3 bases at J, with 6 bases between. CDR3 nucleotide sequence: TGCAGCGTTGAAGGGGAGGACACTGAAGCTTTCTTT. Protein: CSVEGEDTEAFF.

The chain joins TRBV6-5 to TRBJ1-1, with 8 bases lining up with TRBD1. The CDR3 is 14 amino acids. J was trimmed by 2 bases and V by 5 bases; bases with no gene match: 4. Germline V gives CDR1 MNHEY, CDR2 SVGAGI. CDR3 protein: CASSDRGPNTEAFF. CDR3 DNA sequence: TGTGCCAGCAGTGACAGGGGCCCTAACACTGAAGCTTTCTTT.

The chain has TRBV6-4 and TRBJ2-7, with 8 bases lining up with TRBD2. The CDR3 runs 16 residues. Germline V gene data show CDR1 as MRHNA and CDR2 as SNTAGT. V was clipped by 3 bases and J by 4 bases; unmatched bases: 11. CDR3 sequence reads: CASSDRSGSSPYEQYF. In DNA, the CDR3 is TGTGCCAGCAGTGATAGAAGCGGGAGCTCCCCTTACGAGCAGTACTTC.

The CDR3 is CASSEAPGGGYEQYF. The CDR3 region has the DNA TGTGCCAGCAGTGAAGCCCCGGGAGGGGGGTACGAGCAGTACTTC. The chain is built from TRBV2 and TRBJ2-7; 8 bases fit TRBD2. This CDR3 spans 15 amino acids. V lost 0 bases, J lost 4 bases, and 5 bases stayed unmatched. The germline gives CDR1 SNHLY, CDR2 FYNNEI.

J is TRBJ2-1 and V is TRBV4-2; a possible D gene is TRBD1 (5 bases). CDR3 length: 13 amino acids. Germline V gene lookup returns CDR1 LGHNA and CDR2 YNFKEQ. The V and J ends lost 0 bases and 14 bases respectively, with 14 bases between them. This CDR3 reads CASSQDQGRGEFF. Here the CDR3 DNA reads TGTGCCAGCAGCCAAGATCAGGGCCGCGGCGAGTTCTTC.

Only a few counts were recorded for this clone. The chain has TRBV5-4 and TRBJ2-7; 7 positions match TRBD1. CDR3 length: 15 amino acids. Per germline, CDR1 SGHNT and CDR2 YYREEE (reference sequence). The junction had 8 bases not matched to a gene; V was cut back by 3 bases and J by 2 bases. The CDR3 loop is CASSSWGTAPYEQYF. The DNA for the CDR3 is TGTGCCAGCAGCTCCTGGGGGACAGCACCCTACGAGCAGTACTTC.

This sequence joins TRBV5-4 and TRBJ2-7, with a possible D match to TRBD1 (6 bases). Germline V gives CDR1 SGHNT, CDR2 YYREEE (reference sequence). Trimming removed 0 bases at V and 3 bases at J, with 7 bases between. This CDR3 has 13 amino acids. The CDR3 sequence is CASSLAGVYEQYF. The CDR3 DNA reads as TGTGCCAGCAGCTTGGCAGGGGTCTACGAGCAGTACTTC.

A few counts support this clone. V is TRBV6-5 and J is TRBJ2-7, with 10 bases fitting TRBD2. Per the germline V gene, CDR1 is MNHEY and CDR2 is SVGAGI. The V segment lost 0 bases and the J segment 3 bases; nucleotides outside the gene matches: 2. The CDR3 contains 15 residues. CDR3 loop: CASSYSRLAGYEQYF. The CDR3 DNA is TGTGCCAGCAGTTACTCAAGACTAGCGGGCTACGAGCAGTACTTC.

For the CDR3, the DNA is TGTGCCAGCAGTCTCGACAGGGCGGTTGGTGAAAAACTGTTTTTT. Translating it yields CASSLDRAVGEKLFF. J is TRBJ1-4 and V is TRBV2, with 7 nucleotides matching TRBD1. The V gene end was trimmed by 5 bases and the J gene end by 7 bases; junction bases not matched to a gene: 10. The CDR3 has 15 amino acids. Germline V CDR1 and CDR2: SNHLY, FYNNEI.

The CDR3 DNA sequence: TGTGCCACCGGGGGTAAGGCGCACAATGAGCAGTTCTTC. Translation gives CATGGKAHNEQFF. The chain couples TRBV7-9 to TRBJ2-1, with TRBD2 as a possible D gene (6 bases). V lost 10 bases, J lost 5 bases, and 15 bases lay in between. The CDR3 runs to 13 residues. Germline V gene sequence: CDR1 SEHNR, CDR2 FQNEAQ (reference sequence).

The chain employs TRBV25-1 and TRBJ1-2; TRBD1 agrees at 7 bases. V lost 6 bases, J lost 0 bases, and 7 bases stayed unmatched. The CDR3 sequence is 15 residues long. Germline V gene lookup returns CDR1 MGHDK and CDR2 SYGVNS. CDR3 protein: CASSGRGRTNYGYTF. In DNA form, the CDR3 reads TGTGCCAGCAGCGGGAGGGGGCGGACTAACTATGGCTACACCTTC.

This clone was seen a few times. CDR3 sequence (DNA): TGTGCCTGGAGTTATAGCGGAGGCCTCCGCACTGAAGCTTTCTTT. This sequence encodes CAWSYSGGLRTEAFF. The chain couples TRBV30 to TRBJ1-1; D remains ambiguous. Germline V CDR1 and CDR2: GTSNPN, SVGIG (reference sequence). Trimming took 2 bases from V and 4 from J, leaving 17 bases between them. The CDR3 length is 15 residues. Supplemented by reference TRBV30 and TRBJ1-1, the full variable domain reads SQTIHQWPATLVQPVGSPLSLECTVEGTSNPNLYWYRQAAGRGLQLLFYSVGIGQISSEVPQNLSASRPQDRQFILSSKKLLLSDSGFYLCAWSYSGGLRTEAFFGQGTRLTVV.

CDR3 DNA: TGTGCCAGTAGTCCAGGGGTATTCCAAGAGACCCAGTACTTC. This codes for CASSPGVFQETQYF. The rearrangement links TRBV19 to TRBJ2-5; possible D gene TRBD1, 6 bases. The CDR3 totals 14 residues. Germline assignment: CDR1 LNHDA and CDR2 SQIVND (reference sequence). V dropped 5 bases and J dropped 1 base, with 11 bases sitting between them.

This chain uses TRBV11-1 with TRBJ1-4, with TRBD1 as a possible D gene (5 bases). The V end was cut by 4 bases, the J end by 0 bases, with 9 bases between. In germline, CDR1 is SGHAT, CDR2 FQDESV (reference sequence). CDR3 length: 15 amino acids. CDR3 protein: CASSSQATTNEKLFF. The CDR3 coding sequence is TGTGCCAGCAGCTCACAGGCTACAACTAATGAAAAACTGTTTTTT.

The V gene is TRBV5-4, the J gene TRBJ1-1; TRBD1 matches at 7 bases. The germline CDR1 and CDR2 sequences are SGHNT and YYREEE (reference sequence). CDR3 length: 16 amino acids. Germline trimming cut 0 bases from V and 1 base from J; bases unmatched to any gene: 6. CDR3 region: CASSLEQGQRNTEAFF. CDR3 bases: TGTGCCAGCAGCTTGGAACAGGGGCAACGGAACACTGAAGCTTTCTTT.

The chain employs TRBV30 and TRBJ1-2; unclear D gene. V lost 4 bases and J lost 6, with 9 bases in between. CDR1 and CDR2 (germline): GTSNPN, SVGIG (reference sequence). The CDR3 consists of 11 residues. CDR3 bases: TGTGCCTGGACATCACTCCATGGCTACACCTTC. Amino acids: CAWTSLHGYTF.

The chain carries TRBV6-1 and TRBJ2-7, with 8 nucleotides matching TRBD2. V shed 4 bases, J shed 0 bases, and the junction held 5 bases outside the gene matches. Germline V gives CDR1 MNHNS, CDR2 SASEGT. The length of the CDR3 is 15 residues. The CDR3 protein is CASSGGGTSSYEQYF. CDR3 in DNA: TGTGCCAGCAGTGGGGGGGGGACTAGCTCCTACGAGCAGTACTTC.

V gene TRBV5-4 combines with J gene TRBJ1-2; 8 nucleotides agree with TRBD1. This CDR3 is built from 14 residues. Germline V lookup: CDR1 SGHNT, CDR2 YYREEE (reference sequence). The V gene end was trimmed by 3 bases and the J gene end by 8 bases; junction bases not matched to a gene: 9. CDR3 bases: TGTGCCAGCAGCTGCGGGACAGGTTATTTGGGCTACACCTTC. It is translated as CASSCGTGYLGYTF.

CDR3 bases: TGCGCCAGCAGCTCCACAGGGGGCTCAGCCGCTTTTGCCCAAAACATTCAGTACTTC. Translation: CASSSTGGSAAFAQNIQYF. The chain has TRBV5-1 and TRBJ2-4; 9 nucleotides match TRBD1. The CDR3 is made up of 19 amino acids. CDR1 is SGHRS and CDR2 is YFSETQ in the germline V gene. Trimming at V came to 3 bases and at J to 5 bases, leaving 18 bases not matched to a gene.

J is TRBJ2-3 and V is TRBV12-5, with 11 bases lining up with TRBD2. The CDR3 extends over 16 amino acids. Germline CDR1 LGHNT, CDR2 FRNRAP. V lost 8 bases to trimming and J lost 4 bases; unmatched junction nucleotides: 11. In DNA, the CDR3 is TGTGCTAGTAAGCCCTATCTAGCGGGGGGTGCAGATACGCAGTATTTT. Translation: CASKPYLAGGADTQYF.

The V gene is TRBV4-3, the J gene TRBJ2-1, with 10 bases aligning to TRBD2. The length of the CDR3 is 15 residues. Looked up from germline, CDR1 is LGHNA and CDR2 is YSLEER. J was trimmed by 5 bases and V by 1 base; bases with no gene match: 2. As DNA, the CDR3 is TGCGCCAGCAGCCAAGGGACTAGCGGCCACAATGAGCAGTTCTTC. This encodes CASSQGTSGHNEQFF.

J is TRBJ1-1 and V is TRBV6-5, with TRBD1 as a possible D gene (5 bases). With 6 bases removed from V and 5 bases from J, the gap between germline ends came to 16 bases. Germline V gives CDR1 MNHEY, CDR2 SVGAGI. CDR3 length equals 14 residues. Here the CDR3 reads CASSYQGSYTEAFF. The CDR3 coding sequence is TGTGCCAGCAGCTACCAGGGTTCGTATACTGAAGCTTTCTTT.

This rearrangement joins TRBV10-3 to TRBJ2-1; the match to TRBD1 covers 8 bases. Germline V gene lookup returns CDR1 ENHRY and CDR2 SYGVKD. This CDR3 is built from 16 residues. The trim removed 6 bases at V and 2 bases at J, leaving 9 bases unmatched. CDR3: CAISLDRVQTYNEQFF. Written as DNA, the CDR3 is TGTGCCATCAGCCTGGACAGGGTACAAACCTACAATGAGCAGTTCTTC.